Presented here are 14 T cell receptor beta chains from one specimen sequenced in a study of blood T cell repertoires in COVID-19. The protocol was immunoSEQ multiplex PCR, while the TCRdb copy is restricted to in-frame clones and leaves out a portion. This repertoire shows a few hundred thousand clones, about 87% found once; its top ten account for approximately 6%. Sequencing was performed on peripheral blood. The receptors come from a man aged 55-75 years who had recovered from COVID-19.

The CDR3 bases are TGTGCCAGCAGGGTCCCGGGACAGGGGCACAATGAGCAGTTCTTC. As protein: CASRVPGQGHNEQFF. The chain combines TRBV5-5 with TRBJ2-1, with 10 bases matching TRBD1. CDR1 is SGHKS and CDR2 is YYEKEE in the germline V gene (reference sequence). The CDR3 has 15 residues. Trimming removed 5 bases from V and 5 bases from J; junction bases left unmatched: 7.

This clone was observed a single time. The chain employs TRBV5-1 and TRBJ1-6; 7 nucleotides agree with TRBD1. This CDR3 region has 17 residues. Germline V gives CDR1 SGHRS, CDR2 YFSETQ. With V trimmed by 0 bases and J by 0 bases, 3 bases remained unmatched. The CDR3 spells CASSLEGGSSYNSPLHF. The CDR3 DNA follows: TGCGCCAGCAGCTTGGAAGGGGGCTCCTCCTATAATTCACCCCTCCACTTT.

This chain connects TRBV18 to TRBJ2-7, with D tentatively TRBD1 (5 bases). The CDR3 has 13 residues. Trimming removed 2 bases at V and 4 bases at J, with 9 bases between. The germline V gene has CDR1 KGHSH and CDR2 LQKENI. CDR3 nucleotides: TGTGCCAGCTCACCAGCTGACAGATACGAGCAGTACTTC. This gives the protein CASSPADRYEQYF.

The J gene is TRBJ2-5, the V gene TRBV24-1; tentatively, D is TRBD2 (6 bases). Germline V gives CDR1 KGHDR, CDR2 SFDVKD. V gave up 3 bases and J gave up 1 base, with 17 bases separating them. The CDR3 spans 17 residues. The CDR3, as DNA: TGTGCCACCAGTGATAGGATCTCGGCGGGAATCCAAGAGACCCAGTACTTC. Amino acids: CATSDRISAGIQETQYF.

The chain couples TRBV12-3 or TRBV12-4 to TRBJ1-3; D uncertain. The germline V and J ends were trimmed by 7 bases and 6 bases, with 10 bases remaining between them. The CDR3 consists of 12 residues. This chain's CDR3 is CASKFNLNTIYF. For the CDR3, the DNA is TGTGCCAGCAAGTTTAACTTAAACACCATATATTTT.

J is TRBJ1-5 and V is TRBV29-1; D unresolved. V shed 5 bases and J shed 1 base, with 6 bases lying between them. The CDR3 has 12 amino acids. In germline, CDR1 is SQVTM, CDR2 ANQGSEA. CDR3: CSVQNSNQPQHF. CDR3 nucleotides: TGCAGCGTTCAGAACAGCAATCAGCCCCAGCATTTT.

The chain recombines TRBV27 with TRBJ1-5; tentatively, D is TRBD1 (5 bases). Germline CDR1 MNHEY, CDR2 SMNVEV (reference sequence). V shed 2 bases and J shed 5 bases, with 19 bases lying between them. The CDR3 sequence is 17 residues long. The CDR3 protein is CASSLGAGRSRDQPQHF. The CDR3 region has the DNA TGTGCCAGCAGTTTAGGGGCCGGTCGCAGCCGAGATCAGCCCCAGCATTTT.

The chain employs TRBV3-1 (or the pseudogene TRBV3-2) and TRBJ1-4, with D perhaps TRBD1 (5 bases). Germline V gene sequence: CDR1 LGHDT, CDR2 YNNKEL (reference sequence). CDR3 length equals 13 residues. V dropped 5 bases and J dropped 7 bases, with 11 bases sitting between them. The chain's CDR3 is CASSTGYSEKLFF. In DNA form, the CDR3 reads TGTGCCAGCAGCACAGGTTATAGTGAAAAACTGTTTTTT.

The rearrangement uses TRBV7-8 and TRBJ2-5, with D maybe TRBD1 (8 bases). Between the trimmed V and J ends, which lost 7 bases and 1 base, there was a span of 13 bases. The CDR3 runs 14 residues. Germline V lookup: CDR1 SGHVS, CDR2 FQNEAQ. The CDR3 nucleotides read TGTGCCAGCAACAGGGGGGGGGCCCAAGAGACCCAGTACTTC. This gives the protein CASNRGGAQETQYF.

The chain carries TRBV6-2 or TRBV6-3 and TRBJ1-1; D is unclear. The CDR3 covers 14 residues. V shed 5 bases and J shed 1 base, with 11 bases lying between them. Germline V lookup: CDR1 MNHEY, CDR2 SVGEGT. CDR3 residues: CASSTRTANTEAFF. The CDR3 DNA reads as TGTGCCAGCAGTACCCGAACAGCGAACACTGAAGCTTTCTTT.

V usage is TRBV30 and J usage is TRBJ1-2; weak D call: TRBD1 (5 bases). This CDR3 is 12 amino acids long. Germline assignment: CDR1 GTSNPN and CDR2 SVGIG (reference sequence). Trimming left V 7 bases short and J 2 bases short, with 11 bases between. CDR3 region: CAFAGRNYGYTF. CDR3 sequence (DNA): TGTGCCTTCGCAGGGCGGAACTATGGCTACACCTTC.

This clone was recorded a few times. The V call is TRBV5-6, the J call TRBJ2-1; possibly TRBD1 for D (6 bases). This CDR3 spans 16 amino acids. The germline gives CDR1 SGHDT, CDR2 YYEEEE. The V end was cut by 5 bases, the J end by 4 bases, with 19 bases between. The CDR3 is CASSLQTGQAYNEQFF. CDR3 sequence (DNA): TGTGCCAGCAGTTTGCAAACGGGACAAGCATACAATGAGCAGTTCTTC.

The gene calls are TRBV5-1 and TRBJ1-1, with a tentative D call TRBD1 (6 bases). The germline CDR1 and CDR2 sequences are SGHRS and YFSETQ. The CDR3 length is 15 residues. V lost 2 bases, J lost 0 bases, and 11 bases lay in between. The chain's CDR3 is CASSFGQSVNTEAFF. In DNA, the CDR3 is TGCGCCAGCAGCTTTGGACAGTCCGTGAACACTGAAGCTTTCTTT.

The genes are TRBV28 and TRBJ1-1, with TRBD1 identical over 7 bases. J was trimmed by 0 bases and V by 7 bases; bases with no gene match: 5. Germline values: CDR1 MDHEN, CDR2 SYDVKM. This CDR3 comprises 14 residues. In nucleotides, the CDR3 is TGTGCCAGCACCCGGGACAGACTGAACACTGAAGCTTTCTTT. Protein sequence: CASTRDRLNTEAFF.